This TCR beta chain was identified in a study of beta chain features in type 1 diabetes. Based on CD45RO/CCR7/CD25/CD127/CD95/CD27, CD4+ regulatory, stem cell-like memory, naive and central memory cells were sorted. J lost 4 bases, V lost 5 bases, and 8 bases had no gene match. Germline V lookup: CDR1 SGHRS, CDR2 YFSETQ. The CDR3 runs 15 residues. Investigators reverse transcribed all isolated RNA, so they sequenced expressed TCRB transcripts. The method was immunoSEQ multiplex PCR; TCRdb's version includes in-frame clones alone and lacks a portion of them. The repertoire holds a few hundred thousand clones, 30% seen once, with 0.065% in the top ten.

The sequence derives from a man between 18 and 29 years old in good health. Sequencing was carried out using naive CD4+ T cells from blood. J is TRBJ2-5 and V is TRBV5-1; 10 bases match TRBD2. CDR3 residues: CASRPLAGEVETQYF. The CDR3 nucleotides are TGCGCCAGCAGGCCGCTAGCGGGAGAGGTAGAGACCCAGTACTTC.